This T cell receptor beta chain originates from a study of blood T cell repertoires in COVID-19. Cohort allocation depended upon clinical history that participants reported. Here immunoSEQ multiplex PCR was the method, and the copy in TCRdb shows in-frame clones only, minus some. The repertoire has over 400,000 clones, roughly nine tenths of them found once; the top ten carry around 7.9%. Germline CDR1 reads SNHLY; CDR2 reads FYNNEI. V lost 10 bases, J lost 4 bases, and 16 bases lay in between. The CDR3 sequence is 14 residues long. The sequencing sample was made of PBMCs or T cells enriched from blood (not recorded which). J is TRBJ2-2 and V is TRBV2; D may be TRBD1 (6 bases). The receptor was derived from a woman aged 60-75 years who had recovered from COVID-19. The DNA of the CDR3 is TGTGCCACCTCGCCCACAGGGTTCACCGGGGAGCTGTTTTTT. Translating gives CATSPTGFTGELFF.